The next 21 T cell receptor beta chains were all read from a single sample in a study of tumor and adjacent non-tumor tissue in lung cancer. RNA was extracted from bulk tissue without any cell sorting. Three rounds of nested PCR, following a modified ARM-PCR protocol, produced the TCRbeta library. TCRdb passed the multiplex PCR reads through MiXCR, listing each CDR3 protein once. The table has roughly 76,000 distinct CDR3 sequences, 55% to 70% seen once. Sequencing input: lung tumor tissue. The receptors were gathered from a woman aged 70-85 years with non-small cell lung cancer.

About this clonotype itself: A junction boundary mismatches the germline segment, possibly from a read error. The chain carries TRBV12-3 or TRBV12-4 and TRBJ2-2; 9 bases are a match to TRBD2. This CDR3 region has 16 residues. The CDR3, as DNA: TGTGCCAGCAGTTTTTTTGCGGGAGGGCCGTCCAGGGAGCTATTTTTT. Its translation: CASSFFAGGPSRELFF.

This rearrangement joins TRBV6-5 to TRBJ2-7, with D unresolved. This CDR3 is built from 13 residues. Germline loops: CDR1 MNHEY, CDR2 SVGAGI. V lost 2 bases, J lost 7 bases, and 12 bases lay in between. CDR3 amino acids: CASSYVVSREQYF. For the CDR3, the DNA is TGTGCCAGCAGTTACGTCGTCTCGCGGGAGCAGTACTTC.

This clonotype was seen ten or more times. The V gene is TRBV10-3, the J gene TRBJ2-2; D may be TRBD1 (5 bases). V was trimmed by 3 bases and J by 1 base, leaving 6 bases between them. Germline loops: CDR1 ENHRY, CDR2 SYGVKD. The CDR3 consists of 14 residues. This CDR3 reads CAISDQGNTGELFF. CDR3 DNA: TGTGCCATCAGTGACCAGGGGAACACCGGGGAGCTGTTTTTT.

Regarding this clonotype: The CDR3 does not end in the conserved phenylalanine or tryptophan, so this is likely a read error. CDR3 bases: TGTGCCAACAGTGACACAGGGGGTCAGGACGGGGAGCTGTTTTGT. Protein sequence: CANSDTGGQDGELFC. The V call is TRBV6-2 or TRBV6-3, the J call TRBJ2-2, with 8 bases lining up with TRBD1. The CDR3 is 15 residues long. Germline V gene lookup returns CDR1 MNHEY and CDR2 SVGEGT.

Ten or more counts support this clonotype. The chain uses TRBV10-3 and TRBJ1-2, with TRBD1 matching over 8 bases. Unmatched junction bases numbered 7, after V lost 7 bases and J lost 9 bases. Looked up from germline, CDR1 is ENHRY and CDR2 is SYGVKD. The CDR3 is made up of 12 amino acids. The CDR3 region has the DNA TGTGCCATCAAGCGACAGGGGTTCAGCTACACCTTC. Translated, it gives CAIKRQGFSYTF.

Concerning this clonotype: Compared with germline, one end of the junction differs, possibly owing to a read error. The genes are TRBV12-3 or TRBV12-4 and TRBJ2-1; 15 bases match TRBD2. This CDR3 has 20 amino acids. The CDR3 bases are TGCGCCAGCACCCAACGTCCAGTCTTTGTCCGGACTAGCGGGAGGGGGGAGCAGTTCTTC. Its protein is CASTQRPVFVRTSGRGEQFF.

In its sample, this clonotype was seen many times. The genes are TRBV5-1 and TRBJ1-5, with 9 bases aligning to TRBD1. V trimming: 0 bases; J trimming: 7 bases; junction bases outside the gene matches: 5. This CDR3 region has 15 residues. Germline V lookup: CDR1 SGHRS, CDR2 YFSETQ. The CDR3 spells CASSLAGTGYQPQHF. Here the CDR3 DNA reads TGCGCCAGCAGCTTGGCCGGGACAGGGTACCAGCCCCAGCATTTT. The full variable domain, completed using reference TRBV5-1 and TRBJ1-5, is KAGVTQTPRYLIKTRGQQVTLSCSPISGHRSVSWYQQTPGQGLQFLFEYFSETQRNKGNFPGRFSGRQFSNSRSEMNVSTLELGDSALYLCASSLAGTGYQPQHFGDGTRLSIL.

Comments on this clonotype: At one end the junction does not follow the germline gene, possibly because of a read error. V is TRBV6-1 and J is TRBJ1-1; a weak D match, TRBD1 (5 bases). CDR1 is MNHNS, CDR2 SASEGT, per germline. CDR3 size: 18 residues. The CDR3, as DNA: TGTGTCAGCAGCATCTTGAAACTCACAGGATTGGGGAACACTGAAGCTTTCTTT. Amino acids: CVSSILKLTGLGNTEAFF.

This clonotype was detected many times. The gene calls are TRBV29-1 and TRBJ1-1; D is unclear. The V end was cut by 6 bases, the J end by 5 bases, with 13 bases between. From germline, CDR1 is SQVTM and CDR2 ANQGSEA. This CDR3 spans 12 amino acids. Here the CDR3 reads CSVSHPETEAFF. Written as DNA, the CDR3 is TGCAGCGTGTCACACCCGGAGACTGAAGCTTTCTTT. The variable domain in full, with the rest retrieved from reference TRBV29-1 and TRBJ1-1, is SAVISQKPSRDICQRGTSLTIQCQVDSQVTMMFWYRQQPGQSLTLIATANQGSEATYESGFVIDKFPISRPNLTFSTLTVSNMSPEDSSIYLCSVSHPETEAFFGQGTRLTVV.

The chain has TRBV19 and TRBJ1-1, with D perhaps TRBD1 (6 bases). Germline V gene lookup returns CDR1 LNHDA and CDR2 SQIVND (reference sequence). This CDR3 has 15 amino acids. V was cut by 6 bases and J by 3 bases, with 17 bases left in between. For the CDR3, the DNA is TGTGCCAGTAGCCGGCCCGGGGGCATGGACACTGAAGCTTTCTTT. This translates into CASSRPGGMDTEAFF.

As for this clonotype: An end of the junction differs from the germline gene, which may be a read error. This chain uses TRBV20-1 with TRBJ2-7; 14 bases line up with TRBD2. Germline V gene data show CDR1 as DFQATT and CDR2 as SNEGSKA (reference sequence). The CDR3 is made up of 12 amino acids. CDR3 nucleotide sequence: TGCGGTGGGACTAGCGGGGGCTCCGAGGAGTACTTC. Amino acids: CGGTSGGSEEYF.

A note on this clonotype: One end of the junction fails to match germline, which may point to a read error. The chain is built from TRBV6-1 and TRBJ2-6, with TRBD1 identical over 7 bases. This CDR3 region has 14 residues. The germline V gene encodes CDR1 MNHNS and CDR2 SASEGT. CDR3 nucleotide sequence: TGTGTCAGCAGAGGGGGCTCTGGGGTCAACGTCCTGACTTTC. Residues: CVSRGGSGVNVLTF.

A word on this clonotype: The junction shows a germline mismatch at one end, possibly a read error. V usage is TRBV29-1 and J usage is TRBJ1-2; D might be TRBD1 (6 bases). Germline V CDR1 and CDR2: SQVTM, ANQGSEA. This CDR3 is 13 amino acids long. The CDR3 region is CSVEGANNNGCTF. In DNA form, the CDR3 reads TGCAGCGTTGAGGGGGCGAATAACAATGGCTGCACCTTC.

This clonotype was observed a handful of times. A read error may be the cause here, since a much bigger clone is one base away. This chain joins TRBV6-1 and TRBJ2-7; D possibly corresponds to TRBD1 (5 bases). This CDR3 has 13 amino acids. Germline-derived CDR1 and CDR2 are MNHNS and SASEGT. The CDR3 coding sequence is TGTGCCAGCAGTTGGACATCATCCTACGAGCAGTGCTTC. This encodes CASSWTSSYEQCF.

This clonotype was recorded only once. One end of the junction fails to match germline, which may point to a read error. The rearrangement links TRBV6-5 to TRBJ1-2; 7 bases are shared with TRBD1. The CDR3 runs to 14 residues. From germline, CDR1 is MNHEY and CDR2 SVGAGI. CDR3 bases: TGTACCAGCTGTTACCAGGGGGGGAACTATGGCTACACCTTC. The encoded protein is CTSCYQGGNYGYTF.

Note on this clonotype: A read error may be the cause here, since a much bigger clone is one base away. The rearrangement links TRBV6-6 to TRBJ2-2; TRBD2 matches 8 bases. This CDR3 is built from 14 residues. CDR1 is MNHNY and CDR2 is SVGAGI in the germline V gene (reference sequence). Here the CDR3 reads CASRFSGNTGEQFF. The CDR3 nucleotides read TGTGCCAGCAGATTTAGCGGGAACACCGGGGAGCAGTTTTTT.

Details on this clonotype: Since the CDR3 does not end with the conserved phenylalanine or tryptophan, this likely comes from a read error. V usage is TRBV11-1 and J usage is TRBJ2-1; 9 nucleotides align to TRBD2. Germline loops: CDR1 SGHAT, CDR2 FQDESV (reference sequence). The CDR3 consists of 14 residues. The CDR3 sequence: CASSPREGRYKQFS. CDR3 nucleotides: TGCGCCAGCAGCCCGCGGGAGGGCCGCTATAAGCAGTTCTCC.

Points on this clonotype: The junction does not match germline at one end; this may be a read error. The CDR3 region has the DNA TGTGCAAGCAGCTCCTGCTTAGGGCGCGAGCAGTACTTT. Translating gives CASSSCLGREQYF. The chain carries TRBV11-3 and TRBJ2-7; the D is unclear. The germline V gene has CDR1 SGHNT and CDR2 YENEEA. The CDR3 sequence is 13 residues long.

About this clonotype itself: The germline gene is not matched at one end of the junction; a read error may be the cause. The chain couples TRBV28 to TRBJ1-2; TRBD1 matches at 7 bases. Germline CDR1 and CDR2: MDHEN and SYDVKM. The CDR3 has 14 residues. CDR3 in DNA: TGTGCCAGCGGTTCCGACAGGGTCGGCTATGGTTACACCTTC. This encodes CASGSDRVGYGYTF.

Note on this clonotype: A much larger clone is a single base away; this may be a read error. This chain joins TRBV7-9 and TRBJ1-1; D unclear. The V gene lost 6 bases and the J gene lost 1 base, with 12 bases spanning the gap. This CDR3 is 14 amino acids long. Germline V CDR1 and CDR2: SEHNR, FQNEAQ (reference sequence). The CDR3 bases are TGTGCCAGCAGGCCCAAAGGCCCGAACACTGAAGCTTTCTTT. The encoded protein is CASRPKGPNTEAFF.

This sequence joins TRBV6-5 and TRBJ2-2; D call uncertain. The CDR3 is 12 amino acids. The V and J ends lost 4 bases and 6 bases respectively, with 6 bases between them. Per germline, CDR1 MNHEY and CDR2 SVGAGI. CDR3 region: CASSFGSGELFF. The DNA of the CDR3 is TGTGCCAGCAGTTTCGGTTCCGGGGAGCTGTTTTTT.